The clone carrying this T cell receptor (beta chain) was recorded many times. Antigen: not known. The CDR3 has 14 amino acids. Trimming took off 0 bases at V and 3 bases at J, with 8 bases between the two ends. From germline, CDR1 is LGHNA and CDR2 YNFKEQ. This specimen comes from a study of blood T cells in healthy people across ages. Findings and limits, study-wide: TCR beta diversity per million T cells fell roughly linearly with age.

For the second PCR, which ran for about 7 to 11 cycles, a sample-barcoded 5' primer and a J-beta primer mix were used. One entry per CDR3 protein, called by TCRdb with MiXCR from the 5' RACE reads. The data show hundreds of thousands of distinct CDR3 sequences, about 30% seen once. Peripheral blood, approximately 10 milliliters per donor, was collected. The receptor comes from a woman of 80 years or more in good health. The source material was blood. This chain links TRBV4-2 with TRBJ1-1; D is unclear. The CDR3 loop is CASSQDPRDTEAFF. In DNA, the CDR3 is TGTGCCAGCAGCCAAGATCCCCGAGACACTGAAGCTTTCTTT.